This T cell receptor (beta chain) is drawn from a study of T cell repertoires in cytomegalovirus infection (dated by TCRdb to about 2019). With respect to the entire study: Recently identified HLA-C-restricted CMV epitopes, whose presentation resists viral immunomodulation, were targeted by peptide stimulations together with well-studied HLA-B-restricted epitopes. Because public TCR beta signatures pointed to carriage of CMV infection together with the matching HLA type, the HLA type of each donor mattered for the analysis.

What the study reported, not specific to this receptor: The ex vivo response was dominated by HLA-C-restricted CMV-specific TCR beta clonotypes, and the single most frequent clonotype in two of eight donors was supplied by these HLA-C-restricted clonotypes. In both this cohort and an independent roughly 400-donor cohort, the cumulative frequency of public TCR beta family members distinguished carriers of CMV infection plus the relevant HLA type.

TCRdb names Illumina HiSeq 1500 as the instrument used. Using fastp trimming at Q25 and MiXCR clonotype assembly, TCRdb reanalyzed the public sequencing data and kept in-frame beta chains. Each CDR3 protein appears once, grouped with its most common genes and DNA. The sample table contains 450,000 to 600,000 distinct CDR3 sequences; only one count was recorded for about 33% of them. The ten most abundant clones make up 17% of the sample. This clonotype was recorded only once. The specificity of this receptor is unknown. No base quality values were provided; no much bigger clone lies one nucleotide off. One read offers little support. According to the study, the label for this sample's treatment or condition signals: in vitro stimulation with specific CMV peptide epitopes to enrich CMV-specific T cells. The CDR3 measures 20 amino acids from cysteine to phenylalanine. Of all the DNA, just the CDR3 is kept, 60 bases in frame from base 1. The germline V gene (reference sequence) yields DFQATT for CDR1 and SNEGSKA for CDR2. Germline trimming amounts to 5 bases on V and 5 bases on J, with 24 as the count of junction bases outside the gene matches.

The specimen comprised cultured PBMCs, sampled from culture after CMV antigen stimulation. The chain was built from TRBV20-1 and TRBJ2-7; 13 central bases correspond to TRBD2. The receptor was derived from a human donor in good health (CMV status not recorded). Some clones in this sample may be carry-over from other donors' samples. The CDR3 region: CSAPPFPITSGRGRKDEQYF. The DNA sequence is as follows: TGCAGTGCTCCCCCCTTTCCGATTACTAGCGGGAGGGGGAGGAAAGACGAGCAGTACTTC.